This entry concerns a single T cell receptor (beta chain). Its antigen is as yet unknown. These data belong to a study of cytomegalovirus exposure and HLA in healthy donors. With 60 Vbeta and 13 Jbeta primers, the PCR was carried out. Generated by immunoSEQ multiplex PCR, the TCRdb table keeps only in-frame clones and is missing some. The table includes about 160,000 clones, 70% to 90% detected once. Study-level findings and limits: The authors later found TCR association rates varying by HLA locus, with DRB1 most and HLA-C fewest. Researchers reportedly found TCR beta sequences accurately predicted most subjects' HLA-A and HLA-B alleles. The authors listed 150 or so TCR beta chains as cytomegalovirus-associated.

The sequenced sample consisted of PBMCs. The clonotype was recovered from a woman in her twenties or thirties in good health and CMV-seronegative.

CDR3 DNA sequence: TGCAGCGTGCAGGACAGGGGGGACCCTAAGTACCAAGAGACCCAGTACTTC. Protein sequence: CSVQDRGDPKYQETQYF. The rearrangement joins TRBV29-1 to TRBJ2-5; 10 bases match TRBD1. CDR3 length: 17 residues. The V and J ends lost 6 bases and 0 bases, in that order; junction bases with no gene match: 13. Germline CDR1 reads SQVTM; CDR2 reads ANQGSEA.